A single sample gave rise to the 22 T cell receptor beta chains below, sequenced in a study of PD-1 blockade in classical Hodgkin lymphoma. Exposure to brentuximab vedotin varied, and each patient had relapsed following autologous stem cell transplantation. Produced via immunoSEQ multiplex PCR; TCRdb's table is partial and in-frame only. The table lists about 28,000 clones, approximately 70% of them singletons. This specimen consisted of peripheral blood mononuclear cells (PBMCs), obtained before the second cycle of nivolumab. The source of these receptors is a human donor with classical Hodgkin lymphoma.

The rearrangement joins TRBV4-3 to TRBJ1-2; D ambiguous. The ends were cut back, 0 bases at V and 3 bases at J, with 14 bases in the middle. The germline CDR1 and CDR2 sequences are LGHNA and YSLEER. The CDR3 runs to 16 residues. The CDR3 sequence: CASSQDVSRTYYGYTF. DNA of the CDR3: TGCGCCAGCAGCCAAGATGTCTCCAGGACCTACTATGGCTACACCTTC.

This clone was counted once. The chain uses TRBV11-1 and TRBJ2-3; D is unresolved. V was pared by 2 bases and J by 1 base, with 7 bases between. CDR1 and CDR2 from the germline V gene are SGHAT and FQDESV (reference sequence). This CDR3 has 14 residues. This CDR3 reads CASSLSLGTDTQYF. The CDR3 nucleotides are TGTGCCAGCAGCTTAAGTCTGGGCACAGATACGCAGTATTTT.

This CDR3 is CASSRGGQTEKLFF. The CDR3 DNA follows: TGTGCCAGCAGCCGAGGGGGACAGACTGAAAAACTGTTTTTT. This chain joins TRBV6-5 and TRBJ1-4; 7 bases align to TRBD1. Losses at the gene ends were 6 bases for V and 7 bases for J; bases not matched to a gene: 8. This CDR3 has 14 amino acids. Germline CDR1 and CDR2: MNHEY and SVGAGI.

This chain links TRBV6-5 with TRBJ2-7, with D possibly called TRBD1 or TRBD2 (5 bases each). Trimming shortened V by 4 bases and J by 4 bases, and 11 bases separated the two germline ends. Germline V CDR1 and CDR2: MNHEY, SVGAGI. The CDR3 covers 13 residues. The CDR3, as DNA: TGTGCCAGCAGTTTGGGCAGGGAGTACGAGCAGTACTTC. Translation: CASSLGREYEQYF.

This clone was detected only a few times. CDR3 in amino acids: CASSILAGTIGNQPQHF. The DNA for the CDR3 is TGTGCCAGTAGTATTTTAGCGGGTACGATAGGGAATCAGCCCCAGCATTTT. The chain is built from TRBV19 and TRBJ1-5; no clear D. The germline V gene has CDR1 LNHDA and CDR2 SQIVND (reference sequence). CDR3 length equals 17 residues. Between the trimmed V and J ends, which lost 3 bases and 4 bases, there was a span of 19 bases.

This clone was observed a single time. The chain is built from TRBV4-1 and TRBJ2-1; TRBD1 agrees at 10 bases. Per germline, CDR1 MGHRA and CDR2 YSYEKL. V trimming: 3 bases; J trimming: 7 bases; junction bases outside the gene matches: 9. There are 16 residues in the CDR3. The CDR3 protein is CASSHEGQGLRNEQFF. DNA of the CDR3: TGCGCCAGCAGCCACGAGGGACAGGGGCTGAGGAATGAGCAGTTCTTC.

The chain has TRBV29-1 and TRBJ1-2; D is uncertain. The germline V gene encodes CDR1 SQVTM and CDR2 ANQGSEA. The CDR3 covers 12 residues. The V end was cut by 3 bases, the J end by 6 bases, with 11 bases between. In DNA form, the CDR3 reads TGCAGCGTTGACTCTGGTAGGGATGGCTACACCTTC. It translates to CSVDSGRDGYTF.

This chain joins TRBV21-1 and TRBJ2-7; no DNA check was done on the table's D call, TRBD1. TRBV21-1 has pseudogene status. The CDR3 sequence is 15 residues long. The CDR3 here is CASSKAGAAFYEQYV. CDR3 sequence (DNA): TGTGCCAGCAGCAAAGCGGGGGCAGCCTTCTACGAGCAGTACGTC.

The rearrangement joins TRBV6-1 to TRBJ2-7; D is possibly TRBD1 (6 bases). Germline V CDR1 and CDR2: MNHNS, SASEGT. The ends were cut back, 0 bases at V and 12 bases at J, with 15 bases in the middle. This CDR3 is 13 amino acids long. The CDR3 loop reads CASSEAGRTALYV. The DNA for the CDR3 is TGTGCCAGCAGTGAAGCAGGTCGGACAGCCTTGTACGTC.

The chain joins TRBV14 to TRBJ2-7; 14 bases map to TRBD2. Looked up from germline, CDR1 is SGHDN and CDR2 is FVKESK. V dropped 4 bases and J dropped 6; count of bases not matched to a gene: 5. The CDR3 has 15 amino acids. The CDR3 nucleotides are TGTGCCAGCAGCCTCACCGGGACTAGCGGGAGCGAGCAGTACTTC. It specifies CASSLTGTSGSEQYF.

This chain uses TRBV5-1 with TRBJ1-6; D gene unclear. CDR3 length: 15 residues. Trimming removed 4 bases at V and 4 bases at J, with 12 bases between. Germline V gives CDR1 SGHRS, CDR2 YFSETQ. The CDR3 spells CASSPDFTYNSPLHF. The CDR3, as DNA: TGCGCCAGCAGCCCGGACTTTACGTATAATTCACCCCTCCACTTT.

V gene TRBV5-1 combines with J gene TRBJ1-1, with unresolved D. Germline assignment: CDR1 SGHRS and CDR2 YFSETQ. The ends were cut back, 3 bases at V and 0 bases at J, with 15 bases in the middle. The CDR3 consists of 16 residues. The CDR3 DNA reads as TGCGCCAGCAGCTCGGGCCTCGGCAGGATGAACACTGAAGCTTTCTTT. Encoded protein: CASSSGLGRMNTEAFF.

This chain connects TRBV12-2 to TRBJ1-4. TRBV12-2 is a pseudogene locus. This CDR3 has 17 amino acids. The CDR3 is CASRFKGYRATNEKLFF. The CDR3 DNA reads TGTGCAAGTCGCTTCAAGGGCTACCGGGCAACTAATGAAAAACTGTTTTTT.

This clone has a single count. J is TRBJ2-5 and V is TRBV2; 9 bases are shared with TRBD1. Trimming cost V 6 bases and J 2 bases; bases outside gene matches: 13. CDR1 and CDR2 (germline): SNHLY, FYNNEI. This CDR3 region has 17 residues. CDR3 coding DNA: TGTGCCAGCAGGGGGACAGGGCAATGGGGTGGACAAGAGACCCAGTACTTC. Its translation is CASRGTGQWGGQETQYF. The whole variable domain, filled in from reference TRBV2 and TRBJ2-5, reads EPEVTQTPSHQVTQMGQEVILRCVPISNHLYFYWYRQILGQKVEFLVSFYNNEISEKSEIFDDQFSVERPDGSNFTLKIRSTKLEDSAMYFCASRGTGQWGGQETQYFGPGTRLLVL.

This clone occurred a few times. CDR3 amino acids: CASSLVNGGSQPQHF. CDR3 coding DNA: TGTGCCAGCAGCTTAGTTAATGGTGGGAGTCAGCCCCAGCATTTT. This chain connects TRBV7-9 to TRBJ1-5; no reliable D call. V lost 1 base and J 6 bases, leaving 13 bases between the germline ends. Germline values: CDR1 SEHNR, CDR2 FQNEAQ (reference sequence). The CDR3 consists of 15 residues.

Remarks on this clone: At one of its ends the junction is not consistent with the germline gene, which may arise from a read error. The CDR3 loop is CASSLVIAGGFYGQYF. In nucleotides, the CDR3 is TGTGCCAGCAGCTTAGTGATAGCGGGAGGATTTTACGGGCAGTACTTC. The V gene is TRBV7-8, the J gene TRBJ2-7; 10 positions agree with TRBD2. The CDR3 contains 16 residues. Germline V gene data show CDR1 as SGHVS and CDR2 as FQNEAQ.

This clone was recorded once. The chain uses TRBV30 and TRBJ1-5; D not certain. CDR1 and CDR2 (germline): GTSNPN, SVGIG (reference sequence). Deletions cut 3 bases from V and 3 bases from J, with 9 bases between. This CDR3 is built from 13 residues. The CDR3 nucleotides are TGTGCCTGGAGGCTAGGGAACAATCAGCCCCAGCATTTT. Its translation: CAWRLGNNQPQHF. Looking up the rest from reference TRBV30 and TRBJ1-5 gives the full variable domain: SQTIHQWPATLVQPVGSPLSLECTVEGTSNPNLYWYRQAAGRGLQLLFYSVGIGQISSEVPQNLSASRPQDRQFILSSKKLLLSDSGFYLCAWRLGNNQPQHFGDGTRLSIL.

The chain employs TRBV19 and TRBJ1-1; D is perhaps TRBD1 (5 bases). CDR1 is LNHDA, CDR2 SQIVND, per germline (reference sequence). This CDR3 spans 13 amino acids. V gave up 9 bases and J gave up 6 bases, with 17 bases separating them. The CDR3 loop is CASHMGVPAEAFF. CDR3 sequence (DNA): TGTGCCAGCCATATGGGGGTCCCAGCTGAAGCTTTCTTT.

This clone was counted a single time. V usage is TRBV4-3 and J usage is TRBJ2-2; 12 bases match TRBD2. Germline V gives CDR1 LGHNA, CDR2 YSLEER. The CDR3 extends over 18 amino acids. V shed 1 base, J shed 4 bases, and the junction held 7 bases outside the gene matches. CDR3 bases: TGCGCCAGCAGCCAAGGCTCCCTAGCGGGGGGGGTCACCGGGGAGCTGTTTTTT. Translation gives CASSQGSLAGGVTGELFF.

The CDR3 loop is CASSPRGPNQPQHF. CDR3 in DNA: TGTGCCAGCAGTCCCAGGGGGCCGAATCAGCCCCAGCATTTT. The chain employs TRBV27 and TRBJ1-5; 8 bases map to TRBD1. The J segment lost 4 bases and the V segment lost 5 bases, leaving 4 bases of the junction unmatched. This CDR3 has 14 residues. Germline loops: CDR1 MNHEY, CDR2 SMNVEV (reference sequence).

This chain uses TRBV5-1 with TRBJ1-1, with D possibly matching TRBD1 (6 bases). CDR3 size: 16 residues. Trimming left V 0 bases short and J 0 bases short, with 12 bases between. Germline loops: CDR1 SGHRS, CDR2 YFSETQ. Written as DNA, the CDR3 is TGCGCCAGCAGCTTGGGACAGGCCGGACTGAACACTGAAGCTTTCTTT. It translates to CASSLGQAGLNTEAFF.

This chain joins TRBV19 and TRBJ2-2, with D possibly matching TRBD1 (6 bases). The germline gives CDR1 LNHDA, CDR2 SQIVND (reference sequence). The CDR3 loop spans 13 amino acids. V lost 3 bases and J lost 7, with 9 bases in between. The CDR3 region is CASSIRGGGELFF. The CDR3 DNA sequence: TGTGCCAGTAGTATCAGGGGTGGCGGGGAGCTGTTTTTT. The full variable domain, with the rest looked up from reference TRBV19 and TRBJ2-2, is DGGITQSPKYLFRKEGQNVTLSCEQNLNHDAMYWYRQDPGQGLRLIYYSQIVNDFQKGDIAEGYSVSREKKESFPLTVTSAQKNPTAFYLCASSIRGGGELFFGEGSRLTVL.